The next 4 T cell receptor beta chains were all read from a single sample in a study of T cell responses to AZD1222 COVID-19 vaccine. Method: immunoSEQ multiplex PCR; TCRdb's copy keeps in-frame clones and lacks some. The table includes some 150,000 clones, around nine tenths detected once. The source material was peripheral blood, sampled on day 0 of AZD1222 vaccination. These receptors originate from an adult in good health.

The chain carries TRBV10-3 and TRBJ2-5; 12 bases agree with TRBD1. The J call is doubtful: the DNA matches TRBJ2-7 better. Germline V gives CDR1 ENHRY, CDR2 SYGVKD. The CDR3 consists of 15 residues. CDR3 sequence (DNA): TGTGCCATCAGTTACCGGGACAGGGGGCGGTACGAGCAGTACTTC. Residues: CAISYRDRGRYEQYF.

V gene TRBV25-1 combines with J gene TRBJ1-2, with unresolved D. This CDR3 has 13 amino acids. Germline CDR1 reads MGHDK; CDR2 reads SYGVNS. V shed 1 base and J shed 5 bases, with 8 bases lying between them. CDR3 nucleotide sequence: TGTGCCAGCAGTGAATCGGCTTCATATGGCTACACCTTC. Residues: CASSESASYGYTF.

V gene TRBV4-1 combines with J gene TRBJ2-7; D gene uncertain. Trimming stripped 0 bases from V and 5 bases from J, with 17 bases between. In germline, CDR1 is MGHRA, CDR2 YSYEKL. This CDR3 is 16 amino acids long. CDR3: CASSQEAGVVIDEQYF. The CDR3 DNA reads TGCGCCAGCAGCCAAGAAGCTGGGGTGGTTATCGACGAGCAGTACTTC.

The chain couples TRBV6-2 or TRBV6-3 to TRBJ1-1; no definite D call. The CDR3 is 15 residues long. Between the trimmed V and J ends, which lost 4 bases and 0 bases, there was a span of 12 bases. In germline, CDR1 is MNHEY, CDR2 SVGEGT. CDR3 DNA sequence: TGTGCCAGCAGTTTCCGGGCCGGACTGAACACTGAAGCTTTCTTT. Protein sequence: CASSFRAGLNTEAFF.